This TCR beta chain appears in the sequencing data of a study of blood T cell repertoires in COVID-19. In the study overall: PBMCs, B-cell-depleted T cells, or T cells provided the cDNA or gDNA that made up the material.

Authors' analysis steps: Reference gene primer amplification gave nucleated cell count estimates. Clones were read by immunoSEQ multiplex PCR, and TCRdb kept only the in-frame ones, dropping some. V and J calls and clone size are copied from that table; D and trimming were computed from the DNA. The sample includes a few hundred thousand clones, 80% to 90% of them seen just once. Participant-given clinical history determined each cohort assignment. The sequenced material came from PBMCs or T cells enriched from blood (not recorded which). The receptor's source is a woman younger than 45 who had recovered from COVID-19.

The CDR3 sequence is CASSVDWDSGYGYTF. The DNA of the CDR3 is TGTGCCAGCAGCGTAGATTGGGACAGCGGCTATGGCTACACCTTC. The chain combines TRBV9 with TRBJ1-2; TRBD1 agrees at 7 bases. The CDR3 runs 15 residues. CDR1 and CDR2 (germline): SGDLS, YYNGEE. The ends lost 0 bases at V and 4 bases at J; junction bases unmatched: 6.